This T cell receptor beta chain was sequenced for a study of cytomegalovirus exposure and HLA in healthy donors. About the study: Inside one of the first data releases sat 75 million to 100 million unique TCRs taken from HLA-typed donors. General study points: Among the sequence variants, a highly shared cluster was likely an artifact of sequencing. Sequences of the TCR beta chain were said to predict the HLA-A and HLA-B alleles of most subjects accurately. Follow-up analysis later connected one missense variant in DCLRE1C with trimming of TCR beta V- and J-genes.

Remarks on this clone: Its antigen remains unknown.

The PCR used 60 Vbeta and 13 Jbeta primers. The table came from immunoSEQ multiplex PCR; TCRdb's copy has only in-frame clones and leaves some out. The sample includes approximately 130,000 clones, around three quarters of them seen just once. The germline gives CDR1 MNHEY, CDR2 SVGAGI. The CDR3 is 15 residues long. The ends lost 5 bases at V and 4 bases at J; junction bases unmatched: 4. This sequence was found in a man younger than 30 in good health and CMV-seropositive. The source material was PBMCs. The J gene is TRBJ1-4, the V gene TRBV6-5, with 10 bases fitting TRBD1. The CDR3 region is CASSTDRGLNEKLFF. CDR3 DNA sequence: TGTGCCAGCAGTACCGACAGGGGGCTTAATGAAAAACTGTTTTTT.